This T cell receptor beta chain was identified in a study of identical twins. Findings of the study overall: Twins' excess sharing was less marked for out-of-frame beta sequences. Cord blood beta clonotypes that were abundant carried fewer insertions, and memory repertoires showed no such trend.

With template switching, a universal primer site was added, and the cDNA carried unique molecular identifiers. In TCRdb, the 5' RACE reads were re-called with MiXCR into one record per CDR3 protein. The table has approximately 530,000 distinct CDR3 sequences, 20% to 25% seen once. Of note for this clonotype: The antigen remains unidentified.

The CDR3 loop spans 14 amino acids. V shed 10 bases, J shed 4 bases, and the junction held 9 bases outside the gene matches. CDR1 LNHDA and CDR2 SQIVND come from the germline V gene (reference sequence). The sample was also linked to a second study, of yellow fever vaccine responses in identical twins. According to that study: Twins' T cell vaccine responses reportedly looked partly convergent, partly personalized.

J is TRBJ1-5 and V is TRBV19; 8 positions match TRBD1. The sequenced material came from CD4+ T cells sorted from blood. This clonotype was obtained from a woman aged 18-29 years in good health. This CDR3 reads CATGPTGGNQPQHF. DNA for the CDR3: TGTGCCACCGGGCCTACAGGGGGTAATCAGCCCCAGCATTTT.